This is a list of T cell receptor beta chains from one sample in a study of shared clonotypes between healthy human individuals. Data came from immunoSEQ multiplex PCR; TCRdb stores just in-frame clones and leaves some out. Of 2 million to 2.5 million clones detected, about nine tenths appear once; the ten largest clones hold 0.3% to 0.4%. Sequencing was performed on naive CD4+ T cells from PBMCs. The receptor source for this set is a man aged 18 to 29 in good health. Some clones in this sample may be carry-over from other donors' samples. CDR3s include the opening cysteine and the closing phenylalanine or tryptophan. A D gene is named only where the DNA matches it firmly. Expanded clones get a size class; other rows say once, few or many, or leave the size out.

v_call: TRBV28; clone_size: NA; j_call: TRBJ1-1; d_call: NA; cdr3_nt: TGTGCCAGCAACGCACCAGGTACGAACACTGAAGCTTTCTTT; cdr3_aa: CASNAPGTNTEAFF
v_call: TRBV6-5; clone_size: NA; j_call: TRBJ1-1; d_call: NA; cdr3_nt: TGTGCCAGCAGCAACTACAGGGTAACTGAAGCTTTCTTT; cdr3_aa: CASSNYRVTEAFF
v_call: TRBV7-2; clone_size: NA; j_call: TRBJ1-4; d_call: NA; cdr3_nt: TGTGCCAGCAGCTTAGCGCGGGCAGGGTACGGTGAAAAACTGTTTTTT; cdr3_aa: CASSLARAGYGEKLFF
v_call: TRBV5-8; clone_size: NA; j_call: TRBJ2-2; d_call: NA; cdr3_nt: TGTGCCAGCAGCCCGCAGGGATCTAGTAACACCGGGGAGCTGTTTTTT; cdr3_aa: CASSPQGSSNTGELFF
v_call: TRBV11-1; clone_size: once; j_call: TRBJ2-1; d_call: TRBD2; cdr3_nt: TGTGCCAGCAGCTTAGCGCCCAGCGGGAGTGCGGGGGAGCAGTTCTTC; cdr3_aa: CASSLAPSGSAGEQFF
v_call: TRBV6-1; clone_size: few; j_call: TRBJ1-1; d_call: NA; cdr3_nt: TGTGCCAGCAGGCAAGGACAGAACACTGAAGCTTTCTTT; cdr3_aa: CASRQGQNTEAFF
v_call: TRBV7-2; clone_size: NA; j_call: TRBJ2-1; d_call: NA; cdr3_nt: TGTGCCAGCAGCTTAGTCGGGACTTCTTCCTACAATGAGCAGTTCTTC; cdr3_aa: CASSLVGTSSYNEQFF
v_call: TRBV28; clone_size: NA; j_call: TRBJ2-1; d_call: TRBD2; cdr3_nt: TGTGCCAGCAGTTCGACTAGCGGACAATACAATGAGCAGTTCTTC; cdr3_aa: CASSSTSGQYNEQFF
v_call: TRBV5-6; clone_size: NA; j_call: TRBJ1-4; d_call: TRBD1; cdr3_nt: TGTGCCAGCAGCATAGAAACAGGGGTCCCAGCGGGGGAAAAACTGTTTTTT; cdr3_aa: CASSIETGVPAGEKLFF
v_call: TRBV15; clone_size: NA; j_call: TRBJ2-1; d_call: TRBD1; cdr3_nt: TGTGCCACCAGCCCGGGACAGGGGGTTCGAACCTACAATGAGCAGTTCTTC; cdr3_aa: CATSPGQGVRTYNEQFF
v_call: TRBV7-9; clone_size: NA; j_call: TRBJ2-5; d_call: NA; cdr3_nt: TGTGCCAGCAGCTTGTTTCCTACGGGGGTTGGAGAGACCCAGTACTTC; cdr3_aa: CASSLFPTGVGETQYF
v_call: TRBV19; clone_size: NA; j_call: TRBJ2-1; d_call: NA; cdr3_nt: TGTGCCAGTAGCCGAACAGGGACCAGCGGCAATGAGCAGTTCTTC; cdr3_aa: CASSRTGTSGNEQFF
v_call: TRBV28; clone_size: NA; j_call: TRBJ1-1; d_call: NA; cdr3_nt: TGTGCCAGCACCTCTGGGGGCGAGAACACTGAAGCTTTCTTT; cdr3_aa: CASTSGGENTEAFF
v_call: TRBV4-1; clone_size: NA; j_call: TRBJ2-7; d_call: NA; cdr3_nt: TGCGCCAGCAGCCGCCTGGGGGCTAATATCTACGAGCAGTACTTC; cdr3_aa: CASSRLGANIYEQYF
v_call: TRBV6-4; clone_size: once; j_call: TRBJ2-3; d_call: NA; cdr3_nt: TGTGCCAGCAGTGATTTAGTAACAGATACGCAGTATTTT; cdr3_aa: CASSDLVTDTQYF
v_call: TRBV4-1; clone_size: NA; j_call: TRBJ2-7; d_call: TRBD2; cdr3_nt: TGCGCCAGCAGCCAAGGATCTAGCGGTCCGTACGAGCAGTACTTC; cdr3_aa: CASSQGSSGPYEQYF
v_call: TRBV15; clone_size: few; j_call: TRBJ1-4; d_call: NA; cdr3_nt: TGTGCCACCAGCAGAGATGGTGAAAAACTGTTTTTT; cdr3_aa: CATSRDGEKLFF
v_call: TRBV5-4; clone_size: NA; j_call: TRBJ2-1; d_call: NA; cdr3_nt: TGTGCCAGCAGCTTGGGGGGTAGCGGCGGCAATGAGCAGTTCTTC; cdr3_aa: CASSLGGSGGNEQFF
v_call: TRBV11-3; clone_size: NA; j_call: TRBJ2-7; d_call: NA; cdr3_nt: TGTGCCAGCAGCTGCGGAATTCTACGCGGTGTACTTACGGGGGAGCAGTACTTC; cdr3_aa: CASSCGILRGVLTGEQYF
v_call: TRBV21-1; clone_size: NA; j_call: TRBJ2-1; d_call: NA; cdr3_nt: TGTGCCACCCAGTGGCGGCCCCCCTCCTACAATGAGCAGTTCTTC; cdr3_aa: CATQWRPPSYNEQFF
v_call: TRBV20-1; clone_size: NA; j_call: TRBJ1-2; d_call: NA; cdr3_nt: TGCAGTGCGCACAGCTATGGCTACACCTTC; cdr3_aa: CSAHSYGYTF
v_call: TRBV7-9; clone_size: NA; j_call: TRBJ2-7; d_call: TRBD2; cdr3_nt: TGTGCCAGCAGCCCGACTAGCGGGCCATCGAGGGAGCAGTACTTC; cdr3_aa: CASSPTSGPSREQYF
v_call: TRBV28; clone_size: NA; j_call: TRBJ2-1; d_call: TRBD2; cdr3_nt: TGTGCCAGCAGGCGGACTGCGGGAGGTTCATACAATGAGCAGTTCTTC; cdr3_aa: CASRRTAGGSYNEQFF
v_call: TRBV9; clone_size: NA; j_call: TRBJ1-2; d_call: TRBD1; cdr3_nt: TGTGCCAGCAGCCTCAACCACAGGGGAACTAACTATGGCTACACCTTC; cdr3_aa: CASSLNHRGTNYGYTF
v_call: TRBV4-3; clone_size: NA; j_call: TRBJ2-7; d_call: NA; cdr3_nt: TGCGCCAGCAGCCAAGGGGCAGGGACTCCAATCTACGAGCAGTACTTC; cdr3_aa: CASSQGAGTPIYEQYF
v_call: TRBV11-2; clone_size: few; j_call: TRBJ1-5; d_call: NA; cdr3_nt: TGTGCCAGCAGCGGGTCCCTTAGCAATCAGCCCCAGCATTTT; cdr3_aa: CASSGSLSNQPQHF
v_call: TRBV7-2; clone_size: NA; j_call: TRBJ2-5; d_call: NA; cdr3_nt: TGTGCCAGCAGCTTACGACAGAGCGGCCAAGAGACCCAGTACTTC; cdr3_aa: CASSLRQSGQETQYF
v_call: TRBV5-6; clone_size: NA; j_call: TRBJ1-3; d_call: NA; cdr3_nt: TGTGCCAGCAGCTTGTTGGGAAACACCATATATTTT; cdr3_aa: CASSLLGNTIYF
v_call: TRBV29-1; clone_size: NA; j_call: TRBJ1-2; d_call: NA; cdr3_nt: TGCAGCGTTGCGTTAGACGGGCAGCCCTATGGCTACACCTTC; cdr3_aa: CSVALDGQPYGYTF
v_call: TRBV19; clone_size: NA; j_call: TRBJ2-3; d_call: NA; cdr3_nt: TGTGCCAGTAGCGTTCAGGGTGCAGATACGCAGTATTTT; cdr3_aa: CASSVQGADTQYF
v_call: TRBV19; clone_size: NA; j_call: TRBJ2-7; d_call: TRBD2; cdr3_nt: TGTGCCAGTAGTACCCGACAGGGGAAAGCGGGAGGGACGCCGAGCTCCTACGAGCAGTACTTC; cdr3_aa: CASSTRQGKAGGTPSSYEQYF
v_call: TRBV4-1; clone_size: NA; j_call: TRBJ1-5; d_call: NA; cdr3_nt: TGCGCCAGCAGCCCACTATTGGGACTCTATAGCAATCAGCCCCAGCATTTT; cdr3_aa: CASSPLLGLYSNQPQHF
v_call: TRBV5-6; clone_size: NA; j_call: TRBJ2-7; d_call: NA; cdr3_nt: TGTGCCAGCAGCCCCGTTCCACCCTACGAGCAGTACTTC; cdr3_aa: CASSPVPPYEQYF
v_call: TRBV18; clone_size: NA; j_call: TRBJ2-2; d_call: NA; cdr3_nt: TGTGCCAGCTCACCATCCTTAGTTGAAACCTCCCCCGCCGGGGAGCTGTTTTTT; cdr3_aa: CASSPSLVETSPAGELFF
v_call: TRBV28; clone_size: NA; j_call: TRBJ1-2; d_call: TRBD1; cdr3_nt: TGTGCCAGCACAAATCCGGGACAGATCTATGGCTACACCTTC; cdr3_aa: CASTNPGQIYGYTF
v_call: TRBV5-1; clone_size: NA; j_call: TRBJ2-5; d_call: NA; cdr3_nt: TGCGCCAGCAGCCGCGGGCCTGCCGATGAAGAGACCCAGTACTTC; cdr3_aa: CASSRGPADEETQYF
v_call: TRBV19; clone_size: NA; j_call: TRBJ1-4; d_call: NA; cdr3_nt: TGTGCCAGTAGTCCCCCGCCGGGGAGGGCACCAAGTTCTGCAACTAATGAAAAACTGTTTTTT; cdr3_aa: CASSPPPGRAPSSATNEKLFF
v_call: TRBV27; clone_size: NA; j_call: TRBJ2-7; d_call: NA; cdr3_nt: TGTGCCAGCAGTCCCCTCGGGCTTGTCCACGAGCAGTACTTC; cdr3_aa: CASSPLGLVHEQYF
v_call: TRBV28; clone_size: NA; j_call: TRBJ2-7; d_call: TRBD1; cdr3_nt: TGTGCCAGCAGTTCCCCGCGACAGGGGGACTACGAGCAGTACTTC; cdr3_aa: CASSSPRQGDYEQYF
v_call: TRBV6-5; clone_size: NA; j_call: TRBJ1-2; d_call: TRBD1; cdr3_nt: TGTGCCAGCAGTTACTCGCAGGGGGCAGATTATGGCTACACCTTC; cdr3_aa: CASSYSQGADYGYTF
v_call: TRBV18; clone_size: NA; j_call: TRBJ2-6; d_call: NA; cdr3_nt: TGTGCCAGCTCGGCGACACCGACTGGGGCCAACGTCCTGACTTTC; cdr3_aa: CASSATPTGANVLTF
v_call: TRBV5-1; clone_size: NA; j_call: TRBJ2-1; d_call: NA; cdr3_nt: TGCGCCAGCCGCCGCTCCGGGACGGCGTCCTACAATGAGCAGTTCTTC; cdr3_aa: CASRRSGTASYNEQFF
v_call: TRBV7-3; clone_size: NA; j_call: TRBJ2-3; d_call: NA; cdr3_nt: TGTGCCAGCAGCTTAAGGGCCCTCACAGATACGCAGTATTTT; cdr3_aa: CASSLRALTDTQYF
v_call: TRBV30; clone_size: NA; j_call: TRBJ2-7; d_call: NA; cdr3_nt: TGTGCCTGGAGTCTAGGGCCCTACGAGCAGTACTTC; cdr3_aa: CAWSLGPYEQYF
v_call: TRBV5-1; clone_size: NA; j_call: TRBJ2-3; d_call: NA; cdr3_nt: TGCGCCAGCAGCGCTTCCGCTATCAACACAGATACGCAGTATTTT; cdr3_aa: CASSASAINTDTQYF
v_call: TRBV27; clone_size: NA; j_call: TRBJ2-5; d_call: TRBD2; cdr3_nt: TGTGCCAGCAGTTACCGGGGGGGAGAGACCCAGTACTTC; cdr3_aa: CASSYRGGETQYF
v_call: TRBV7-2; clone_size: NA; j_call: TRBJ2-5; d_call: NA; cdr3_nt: TGTGCCAGCAGCAAAATCACCGGGGGCGCAGAGACCCAGTACTTC; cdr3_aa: CASSKITGGAETQYF
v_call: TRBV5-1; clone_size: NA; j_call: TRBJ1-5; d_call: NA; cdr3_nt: TGCGCCAGCAGCTTTGGAGGGGTCAATCAGCCCCAGCATTTT; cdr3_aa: CASSFGGVNQPQHF
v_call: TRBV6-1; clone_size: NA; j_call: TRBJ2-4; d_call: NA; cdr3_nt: TGTGCCAGCAGTGACACGGGCAGACTAGCCAAAAACATTCAGTACTTC; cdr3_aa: CASSDTGRLAKNIQYF
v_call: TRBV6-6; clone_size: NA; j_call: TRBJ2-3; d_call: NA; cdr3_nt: TGTGCCAGCAGCCCCGGAGATACGCAGTATTTT; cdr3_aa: CASSPGDTQYF
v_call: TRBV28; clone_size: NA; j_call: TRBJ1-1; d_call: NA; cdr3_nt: TGTGCCAGCAGTTGGACAGTTAGTTCTGAAGCTTTCTTT; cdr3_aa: CASSWTVSSEAFF